A selection of T cell receptor beta chains follows, all from one sample in a study of blood T cell repertoires in COVID-19. Data came from immunoSEQ multiplex PCR; TCRdb stores just in-frame clones and leaves some out. This sample carries more than 100,000 clones, 82% of them seen once, and the ten largest clones take approximately 4.9%. Sequencing input: peripheral blood. The receptors originated from a woman between 65 and 79 years old with acute or convalescent COVID-19. Each CDR3 is given with its conserved first and last residue. A D gene is named only where the DNA matches it firmly. For some rows the clone size is stated as once, few or many, or as a class when expanded; others skip it.

J gene | clone size | V gene | D gene | CDR3 DNA | CDR3 protein
TRBJ2-5 | NA | TRBV27 | NA | TGTGCCATTCTTCCGGAGACCCAGTACTTC | CAILPETQYF
TRBJ1-1 | NA | TRBV5-6 | NA | TGTGCCAGCAGCTTGATGAGCACTGAAGCTTTCTTT | CASSLMSTEAFF
TRBJ1-4 | few | TRBV18 | NA | TGTGCCAGCTCCCCCCTCGGAGGGAATAATGAAAAACTGTTTTTT | CASSPLGGNNEKLFF
TRBJ2-3 | NA | TRBV5-6 | NA | TGTGCCAGCAGCCTACTAGTGGGCGGGGGCACAGATACGCAGTATTTT | CASSLLVGGGTDTQYF
TRBJ2-2 | NA | TRBV6-2/TRBV6-3 | TRBD1 | TGTGCCAGCAGTAATCGACAGGGGCCCACCGGGGAGCTGTTTTTT | CASSNRQGPTGELFF
TRBJ1-1 | NA | TRBV7-3 | NA | TGTGCCAGCAGCTTACAGGGATTGAACACTGAAGCTTTCTTT | CASSLQGLNTEAFF
TRBJ1-2 | NA | TRBV4-1 | TRBD1 | TGCGCCAGCAGCCCCACCGGGACAGGGGGATATGGCTACACCTTC | CASSPTGTGGYGYTF
TRBJ1-2 | NA | TRBV24-1 | TRBD1 | TGTGCCACCAGTGATCCAACAGGGGGCAACTATGGCTACACCTTC | CATSDPTGGNYGYTF
TRBJ1-4 | NA | TRBV11-3 | TRBD1 | TGTGCCAGCAGCTTGGGGACAGGGAATGAAAAACTGTTTTTT | CASSLGTGNEKLFF
TRBJ1-2 | NA | TRBV5-4 | NA | TGTGCCAGCAGCTCCGGCGGCCCGATTAACTATGGCTACACCTTC | CASSSGGPINYGYTF
TRBJ2-7 | NA | TRBV11-3 | NA | TGTGCCAGCAGTTATATTCGACAGGGACTAGTTACCTACGAGCAGTACTTC | CASSYIRQGLVTYEQYF
TRBJ1-2 | once | TRBV7-8 | NA | TGTGCCAGCAGCTTAGGGGCAGTTGATACAGACACCTTC | CASSLGAVDTDTF
TRBJ1-2 | NA | TRBV4-3 | NA | TGCGCCAGCAGCCAAGGGCCGGGACACGACTATGGCTACACCTTC | CASSQGPGHDYGYTF
TRBJ1-4 | once | TRBV25-1 | NA | TGTGCCAGCAGTGGCGCCTCGGGGGCAACTAATGAAAAACTGTTTTTT | CASSGASGATNEKLFF
TRBJ1-1 | NA | TRBV18 | TRBD1 | TGTGCCAGCTCACCACCGGGGACAGGGGCCTTAAACACTGAAGCTTTCTTT | CASSPPGTGALNTEAFF
TRBJ2-5 | few | TRBV7-2 | NA | TGTGCCAGCAGCCCCCGCCAGGCCCTCCAAGAGACCCAGTACTTC | CASSPRQALQETQYF
TRBJ1-2 | few | TRBV5-1 | TRBD1 | TGCGCCAGCGGGACAGCCAACTATGGCTACACCTTC | CASGTANYGYTF
TRBJ1-1 | NA | TRBV7-6 | NA | TGTGCCAGCAGCTTAACAGGGTACCCTGATACTAAAGCTTTCTTT | CASSLTGYPDTKAFF
TRBJ2-1 | NA | TRBV6-6 | TRBD1 | TGTGCCAGCAGTTACCCGGGACAGGGAGGCAATGAGCAGTTCTTC | CASSYPGQGGNEQFF
TRBJ1-6 | once | TRBV11-2 | NA | TGTGCCAGCAGCATCAACAGGGTCCGTTCACCCCTCCACTTT | CASSINRVRSPLHF
TRBJ1-3 | NA | TRBV5-1 | NA | TGCGCCAGCAGCGATACAGGGTTCTCTGGAAACACCATATATTTT | CASSDTGFSGNTIYF
TRBJ1-5 | NA | TRBV5-5 | NA | TGTGCCAGCAGCTTGGGGACTGCGTATAGCAATCAGCCCCAGCATTTT | CASSLGTAYSNQPQHF
TRBJ1-3 | NA | TRBV12-3/TRBV12-4 | NA | TGTGCCAGCCCCCCAGGGTCTGGAAACACCATATATTTT | CASPPGSGNTIYF
TRBJ1-6 | NA | TRBV21-1 | NA | TGTGCCAGCAGCAAAGGTCTGTGTAATTCACCCCTCCACTTT | CASSKGLCNSPLHF
TRBJ2-2 | once | TRBV29-1 | TRBD1 | TGCAGCGTGGGACAGACTATAACGAACACCGGGGAGCTGTTTTTT | CSVGQTITNTGELFF
TRBJ2-1 | NA | TRBV7-2 | TRBD2 | TGTGCCAGCAGCTTAGACAGCGGGGGCCGTTACAATGAGCAGTTCTTC | CASSLDSGGRYNEQFF
TRBJ2-3 | NA | TRBV7-2 | TRBD2 | TGTGCCAGCAGCTTAGCCATTGCGGGGGGGCAAGGAGATACGCAGTATTTT | CASSLAIAGGQGDTQYF
TRBJ1-3 | NA | TRBV4-3 | NA | TGCGCCAGCAGCCAAGAGGCAGGAAACTCTGGAAACACCATATATTTT | CASSQEAGNSGNTIYF
TRBJ2-1 | NA | TRBV18 | TRBD1 | TGTGCCAGCTCATCGAGGACAGGCCGCTCCTACAATGAGCAGTTCTTC | CASSSRTGRSYNEQFF
TRBJ1-5 | NA | TRBV27 | NA | TGTGCCAGCAGTTTAAGAGGGGGATCAATCAATCAGCCCCAGCATTTT | CASSLRGGSINQPQHF
TRBJ1-6 | NA | TRBV5-6 | TRBD1 | TGTGCCAGCAGTCCCGGGGGCAGGGGGCGAGCACCCCTCCACTTT | CASSPGGRGRAPLHF
TRBJ2-3 | NA | TRBV5-1 | TRBD2 | TGCGCCAGCAGCTTGCGTGGCGGGGGGGATACTAGCACAGATACGCAGTATTTT | CASSLRGGGDTSTDTQYF
TRBJ2-5 | NA | TRBV7-2 | TRBD1 | TGTGCCAGCAGCTGGGGTGGACAGGGCAAGAAAGAGACCCAGTACTTC | CASSWGGQGKKETQYF
TRBJ1-3 | few | TRBV30 | NA | TGTGCCTGGAGCCACTCTAGAGGTGGAAACACCATATATTTT | CAWSHSRGGNTIYF
TRBJ1-2 | NA | TRBV11-1 | NA | TGTGCCAGCAGCGGTGACATGGGCGGCTACACCTTC | CASSGDMGGYTF
TRBJ1-5 | NA | TRBV7-2 | NA | TGTGCCAGCGGACAGTATAGCAATCAGCCCCAGCATTTT | CASGQYSNQPQHF
TRBJ1-1 | NA | TRBV5-4 | NA | TGTGCCAGCAGCGTGGGGGGAGGAACTGAAGCTTTCTTT | CASSVGGGTEAFF
TRBJ2-5 | NA | TRBV24-1 | TRBD1 | TGTGCCACCAGTGATCTGGGACAGGGGGTAGAGACCCAGTACTTC | CATSDLGQGVETQYF
TRBJ1-1 | NA | TRBV3-1/TRBV3-2 | NA | TGTGCCAGCAGCCATAGTGGGAACACTGAAGCTTTCTTT | CASSHSGNTEAFF
TRBJ2-5 | NA | TRBV11-3 | TRBD1 | TGTGCCAGCAGCGCCCGGGACAGCCAAGAGACCCAGTACTTC | CASSARDSQETQYF
TRBJ1-2 | NA | TRBV6-5 | NA | TGTGCCAGCAGTTACTCGCGAGCGGCAGGGGCTGGCTACACCTTC | CASSYSRAAGAGYTF
TRBJ1-6 | NA | TRBV25-1 | TRBD1 | TGTGCCAGCAGTGAAGGCAGGGGGCATTCACCCCTCCACTTT | CASSEGRGHSPLHF
TRBJ1-4 | NA | TRBV5-8 | NA | TGTGCCAGCAGCTTGGACGGGGTTGGTGGGAAAAATGAAAAACTGTTTTTT | CASSLDGVGGKNEKLFF
TRBJ2-1 | NA | TRBV30 | NA | TGTGCCTGGAGTGTACGAAGGGGCGAGCAGTTCTTC | CAWSVRRGEQFF
TRBJ1-2 | NA | TRBV7-8 | TRBD1 | TGTGCCAGCAGTTCGGACAGGGGAGATGGCTACACCTTC | CASSSDRGDGYTF
TRBJ2-2 | NA | TRBV4-2 | NA | TGTGCCAGCAGCCAAGAAGAGGGTTTGACGACCGGGGAGCTGTTTTTT | CASSQEEGLTTGELFF
TRBJ1-2 | few | TRBV7-2 | NA | TGTGCCAGCAGCCCAGAGGCATTGGCTGGCTATGGCTACACCTTC | CASSPEALAGYGYTF
TRBJ1-2 | NA | TRBV11-3 | TRBD1 | TGTGCCAGCAGCTTAGAGTACGGCAGGGGGTCCACCTTC | CASSLEYGRGSTF
TRBJ2-7 | once | TRBV11-3 | NA | TGTGCCAGCAGCTTAGTTTCGGGTACCGAGCAGTACTTC | CASSLVSGTEQYF
TRBJ1-2 | NA | TRBV20-1 | NA | TGCACCGGGTATGGGAACTATGGCTACACCTTC | CTGYGNYGYTF